Each of the 9 T cell receptor beta chains below was sequenced from the same sample in a study of memory CD4+ T cells and cytomegalovirus serostatus. Single viable CD3+CD4+CD8-CD45RO+ cells were sorted as the memory CD4+ T cells. TCRdb keeps only in-frame clones here, not all; method: immunoSEQ multiplex PCR. The sample comprises roughly 67,000 clones, roughly three quarters of which are singletons, and approximately 4.8% rests with the top ten. The sequencing sample was made of memory CD4+ T cells from blood. These TCRs come from an adult in good health and CMV-seropositive.

The gene calls are TRBV7-9 and TRBJ2-1, with D tentatively TRBD1 (5 bases). This CDR3 is built from 13 residues. CDR1 is SEHNR, CDR2 FQNEAQ, per germline (reference sequence). Trimming left V 1 base short and J 5 bases short, with 6 bases between. The chain's CDR3 is CASSLGQNNEQFF. DNA for the CDR3: TGTGCCAGCAGCTTAGGACAGAACAATGAGCAGTTCTTC.

The table lists this clone with a count of one. Germline is not matched at one junction end, which may reflect a read error. This specimen includes other DNA sequences encoding the same CDR3. V gene TRBV5-1 combines with J gene TRBJ2-7, with 9 bases identical to TRBD1. The CDR3 runs to 14 residues. The V gene's germline CDR1 is SGHRS and CDR2 YFSETQ. The CDR3: CASSVDRGTYEQYF. The CDR3 bases are TGCGCCAGCAGCGTGGACAGGGGCACCTACGAGCAGTACTTT.

The chain employs TRBV6-5 and TRBJ2-3; 13 nucleotides match TRBD2. V trimming: 6 bases; J trimming: 7 bases; junction bases outside the gene matches: 7. Per the germline V gene, CDR1 is MNHEY and CDR2 is SVGAGI. The CDR3 spans 15 residues. The CDR3 reads CASSPGLAGDHTQYF. CDR3 DNA: TGTGCCAGCAGCCCTGGACTAGCGGGAGACCATACGCAGTATTTT.

This chain links TRBV6-5 with TRBJ1-3, with D possibly TRBD1 on 6 matching bases. The CDR3 loop spans 13 amino acids. V was trimmed by 5 bases and J by 10 bases, leaving 15 bases between them. Germline V gene lookup returns CDR1 MNHEY and CDR2 SVGAGI. CDR3 region: CASSPRDTITIYF. The CDR3 DNA sequence: TGTGCCAGCAGTCCCCGGGACACCATAACCATATATTTT.

This clone appeared a few times. The chain has TRBV30 and TRBJ1-5, with TRBD1 matching 7 bases. Germline V gene data show CDR1 as GTSNPN and CDR2 as SVGIG (reference sequence). The CDR3 covers 14 residues. V gave up 5 bases and J gave up 5 bases; unmatched junction bases: 9. The CDR3 region is CAWAHRDRDQPQHF. CDR3 sequence (DNA): TGTGCCTGGGCCCACCGGGACAGAGATCAGCCCCAGCATTTT.

The gene calls are TRBV6-1 and TRBJ1-3; 10 bases fit TRBD1. Germline CDR1 is MNHNS and CDR2 is SASEGT. V lost 7 bases and J lost 8; bases outside the gene matches: 11. The CDR3 consists of 15 residues. CDR3 loop: CASNRDRGPSDTIYF. CDR3 in DNA: TGTGCCAGCAATAGAGACAGGGGGCCGTCTGACACCATATATTTT.

The genes are TRBV10-1 and TRBJ2-7, with D uncertain. CDR1 and CDR2 from the germline V gene are WNHNN and SYGVQD (reference sequence). CDR3 size: 14 residues. Trimming took 3 bases from V and 1 from J, leaving 10 bases between them. The CDR3 DNA follows: TGCGCCAGCAGTGATAACGTCAAATCCTACGAGCAGTACTTC. It yields the protein CASSDNVKSYEQYF.

V and J are TRBV9 and TRBJ2-3, with 10 positions matching TRBD2. The junction had 1 base not matched to a gene; V was cut back by 0 bases and J by 6 bases. The length of the CDR3 is 14 residues. The germline V gene encodes CDR1 SGDLS and CDR2 YYNGEE. The CDR3 coding sequence is TGTGCCAGCAGCGTAGAAGCGGGGGGGGATACGCAGTATTTT. This codes for CASSVEAGGDTQYF.

This chain links TRBV30 with TRBJ2-7, with 8 bases matching TRBD2. After removal of 2 bases from V and 2 bases from J, the junction contained 14 bases not matched to a gene. The CDR3 is 17 amino acids. Germline CDR1 reads GTSNPN; CDR2 reads SVGIG (reference sequence). The CDR3 protein is CAWSLGPGRAKAYEQYF. The CDR3 DNA follows: TGTGCCTGGAGTTTAGGGCCCGGGAGGGCCAAAGCCTACGAGCAGTACTTC. The whole variable domain, filled in from reference TRBV30 and TRBJ2-7, reads SQTIHQWPATLVQPVGSPLSLECTVEGTSNPNLYWYRQAAGRGLQLLFYSVGIGQISSEVPQNLSASRPQDRQFILSSKKLLLSDSGFYLCAWSLGPGRAKAYEQYFGPGTRLTVT.